Listed below are T cell receptor beta chains from one sample, sequenced in a study of immune heterogeneity within non-small cell lung tumors. TCRdb reanalysed the multiplex PCR reads using MiXCR and keeps one entry per CDR3 protein. Of 20,000 to 25,000 distinct CDR3 sequences in the sample, 27% are singletons; the top ten hold 3% to 4%. The sample consisted of lung tumor tissue. These receptors were taken from a man in his forties with non-small cell lung cancer. Both conserved end residues are part of each CDR3. The order of the fields is D gene, clone size, J gene, V gene, CDR3 protein, CDR3 DNA. A D gene is named only where the DNA matches it firmly. Part of the rows lack a size; the others show once, few, many or a class for expanded clones.

d_gene: TRBD1; abundance: many; j_gene: TRBJ1-2; v_gene: TRBV6-2/TRBV6-3; CDR3aa: CASSNGQGVNYGYTF; CDR3nt: TGTGCCAGCAGTAACGGACAGGGGGTTAACTATGGCTACACCTTC
d_gene: .; abundance: many; j_gene: TRBJ2-3; v_gene: TRBV20-1; CDR3aa: CSATPIDLGTDTQYF; CDR3nt: TGCAGTGCCACTCCAATCGACTTGGGGACAGATACGCAGTATTTT
d_gene: .; abundance: many; j_gene: TRBJ1-3; v_gene: TRBV19; CDR3aa: CASKISPGNTIYF; CDR3nt: TGTGCCAGTAAAATTTCTCCGGGAAACACCATATATTTT
d_gene: TRBD1; abundance: many; j_gene: TRBJ2-7; v_gene: TRBV6-1; CDR3aa: CASSDTGAIHYEQYF; CDR3nt: TGTGCCAGCAGTGATACAGGGGCTATCCACTACGAGCAGTACTTC
d_gene: .; abundance: medium-sized; j_gene: TRBJ2-7; v_gene: TRBV4-3; CDR3aa: CASSQAGNPYEQYF; CDR3nt: TGCGCCAGCAGCCAAGCTGGCAACCCCTACGAGCAGTACTTC
d_gene: .; abundance: .; j_gene: TRBJ1-2; v_gene: TRBV5-1; CDR3aa: CASSLEGGGYGYTF; CDR3nt: TGCGCCAGCAGCTTGGAGGGAGGGGGCTATGGCTACACCTTC
d_gene: .; abundance: many; j_gene: TRBJ2-5; v_gene: TRBV19; CDR3aa: CASRRGPKETQYF; CDR3nt: TGTGCCAGTAGACGGGGCCCTAAAGAGACCCAGTACTTC
d_gene: .; abundance: few; j_gene: TRBJ2-5; v_gene: TRBV9; CDR3aa: CASSAGGTVQETQYF; CDR3nt: TGTGCCAGCAGCGCCGGAGGGACAGTCCAAGAGACCCAGTACTTC
d_gene: .; abundance: few; j_gene: TRBJ2-2; v_gene: TRBV10-3; CDR3aa: CAISAPRAVNSGELFF; CDR3nt: TGTGCCATCAGTGCTCCCAGGGCGGTCAATAGCGGGGAGCTGTTTTTT
d_gene: .; abundance: .; j_gene: TRBJ2-7; v_gene: TRBV6-2/TRBV6-3; CDR3aa: CASSSQRYEQYF; CDR3nt: TGTGCCAGCAGTTCCCAGCGGTACGAGCAGTACTTC
d_gene: .; abundance: .; j_gene: TRBJ1-6; v_gene: TRBV6-5; CDR3aa: CASSYSPGMNSNLHF; CDR3nt: TGTGCCAGCAGTTACTCGCCGGGTATGAATTCAAACCTCCACTTT
d_gene: .; abundance: few; j_gene: TRBJ1-1; v_gene: TRBV4-3; CDR3aa: CASSHLGQTEAFF; CDR3nt: TGCGCCAGCAGCCATCTCGGGCAGACTGAAGCTTTCTTT
d_gene: .; abundance: .; j_gene: TRBJ1-5; v_gene: TRBV6-9; CDR3aa: CARSAELGNQPQHF; CDR3nt: TGTGCCAGAAGTGCAGAGTTGGGCAATCAGCCCCAGCATTTT
d_gene: .; abundance: large; j_gene: TRBJ1-2; v_gene: TRBV2; CDR3aa: CASSEANYYGYTF; CDR3nt: TGTGCCAGCAGTGAAGCCAACTACTATGGCTACACCTTC
d_gene: TRBD1; abundance: .; j_gene: TRBJ2-1; v_gene: TRBV20-1; CDR3aa: CSALGQGGDNEQFF; CDR3nt: TGCAGTGCTCTGGGACAGGGAGGAGACAATGAGCAGTTCTTC
d_gene: .; abundance: medium-sized; j_gene: TRBJ1-1; v_gene: TRBV30; CDR3aa: CAWRVRETTEAFF; CDR3nt: TGTGCCTGGAGAGTAAGGGAAACGACTGAAGCTTTCTTT
d_gene: TRBD2; abundance: few; j_gene: TRBJ2-2; v_gene: TRBV7-9; CDR3aa: CASSLAGVNTGELVF; CDR3nt: TGTGCCAGCAGCTTGGCGGGAGTGAACACCGGGGAGCTGGTTTTT
d_gene: .; abundance: medium-sized; j_gene: TRBJ2-7; v_gene: TRBV6-5; CDR3aa: CASSYGIPYEQYF; CDR3nt: TGTGCCAGCAGTTACGGGATCCCCTACGAGCAGTACTTC
d_gene: .; abundance: few; j_gene: TRBJ2-7; v_gene: TRBV5-6; CDR3aa: CASSLVPGVQPYEQYF; CDR3nt: TGTGCCAGCAGCTTGGTCCCGGGAGTGCAACCCTACGAGCAGTACTTC
d_gene: .; abundance: many; j_gene: TRBJ2-7; v_gene: TRBV28; CDR3aa: CASSFSYLAYEQYF; CDR3nt: TGTGCCAGCAGTTTTTCCTATTTGGCCTACGAGCAGTACTTC
d_gene: .; abundance: .; j_gene: TRBJ1-1; v_gene: TRBV6-1; CDR3aa: CASRDVVGGWWNTEAFF; CDR3nt: TGTGCCAGCAGAGACGTAGTGGGTGGTTGGTGGAACACTGAAGCTTTCTTT
d_gene: .; abundance: many; j_gene: TRBJ2-7; v_gene: TRBV10-2; CDR3aa: CASSVPQGNEQYF; CDR3nt: TGCGCCAGCAGCGTCCCCCAGGGCAACGAGCAGTACTTC